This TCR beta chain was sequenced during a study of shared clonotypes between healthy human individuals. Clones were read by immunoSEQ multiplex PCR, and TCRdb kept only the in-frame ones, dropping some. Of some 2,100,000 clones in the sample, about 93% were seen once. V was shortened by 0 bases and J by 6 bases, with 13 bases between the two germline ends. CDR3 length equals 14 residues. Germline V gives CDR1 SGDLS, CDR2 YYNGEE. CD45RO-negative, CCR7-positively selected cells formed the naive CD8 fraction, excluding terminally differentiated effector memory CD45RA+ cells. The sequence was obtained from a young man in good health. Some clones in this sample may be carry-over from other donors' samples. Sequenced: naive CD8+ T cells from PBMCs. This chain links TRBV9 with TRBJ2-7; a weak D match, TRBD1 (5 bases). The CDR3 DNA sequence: TGTGCCAGCAGCGTAGACGACAGACAAGGCGAGCAGTACTTC. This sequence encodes CASSVDDRQGEQYF.